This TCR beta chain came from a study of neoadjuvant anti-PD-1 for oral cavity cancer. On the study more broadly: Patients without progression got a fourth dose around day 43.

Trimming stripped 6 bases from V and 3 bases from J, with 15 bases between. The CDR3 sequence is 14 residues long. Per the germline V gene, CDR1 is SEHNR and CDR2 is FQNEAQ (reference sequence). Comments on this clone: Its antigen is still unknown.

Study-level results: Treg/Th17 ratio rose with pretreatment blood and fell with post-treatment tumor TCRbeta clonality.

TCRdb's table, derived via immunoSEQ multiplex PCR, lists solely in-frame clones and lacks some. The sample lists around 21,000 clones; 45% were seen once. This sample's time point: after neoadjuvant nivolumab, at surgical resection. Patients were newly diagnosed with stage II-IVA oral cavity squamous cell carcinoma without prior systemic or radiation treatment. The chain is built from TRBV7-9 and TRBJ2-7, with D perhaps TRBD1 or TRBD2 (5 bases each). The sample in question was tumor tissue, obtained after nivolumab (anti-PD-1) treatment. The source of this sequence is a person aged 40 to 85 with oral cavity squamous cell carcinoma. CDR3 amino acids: CASRPLGPVYEQYF. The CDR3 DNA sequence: TGTGCCAGCAGGCCACTGGGACCTGTCTACGAGCAGTACTTC.